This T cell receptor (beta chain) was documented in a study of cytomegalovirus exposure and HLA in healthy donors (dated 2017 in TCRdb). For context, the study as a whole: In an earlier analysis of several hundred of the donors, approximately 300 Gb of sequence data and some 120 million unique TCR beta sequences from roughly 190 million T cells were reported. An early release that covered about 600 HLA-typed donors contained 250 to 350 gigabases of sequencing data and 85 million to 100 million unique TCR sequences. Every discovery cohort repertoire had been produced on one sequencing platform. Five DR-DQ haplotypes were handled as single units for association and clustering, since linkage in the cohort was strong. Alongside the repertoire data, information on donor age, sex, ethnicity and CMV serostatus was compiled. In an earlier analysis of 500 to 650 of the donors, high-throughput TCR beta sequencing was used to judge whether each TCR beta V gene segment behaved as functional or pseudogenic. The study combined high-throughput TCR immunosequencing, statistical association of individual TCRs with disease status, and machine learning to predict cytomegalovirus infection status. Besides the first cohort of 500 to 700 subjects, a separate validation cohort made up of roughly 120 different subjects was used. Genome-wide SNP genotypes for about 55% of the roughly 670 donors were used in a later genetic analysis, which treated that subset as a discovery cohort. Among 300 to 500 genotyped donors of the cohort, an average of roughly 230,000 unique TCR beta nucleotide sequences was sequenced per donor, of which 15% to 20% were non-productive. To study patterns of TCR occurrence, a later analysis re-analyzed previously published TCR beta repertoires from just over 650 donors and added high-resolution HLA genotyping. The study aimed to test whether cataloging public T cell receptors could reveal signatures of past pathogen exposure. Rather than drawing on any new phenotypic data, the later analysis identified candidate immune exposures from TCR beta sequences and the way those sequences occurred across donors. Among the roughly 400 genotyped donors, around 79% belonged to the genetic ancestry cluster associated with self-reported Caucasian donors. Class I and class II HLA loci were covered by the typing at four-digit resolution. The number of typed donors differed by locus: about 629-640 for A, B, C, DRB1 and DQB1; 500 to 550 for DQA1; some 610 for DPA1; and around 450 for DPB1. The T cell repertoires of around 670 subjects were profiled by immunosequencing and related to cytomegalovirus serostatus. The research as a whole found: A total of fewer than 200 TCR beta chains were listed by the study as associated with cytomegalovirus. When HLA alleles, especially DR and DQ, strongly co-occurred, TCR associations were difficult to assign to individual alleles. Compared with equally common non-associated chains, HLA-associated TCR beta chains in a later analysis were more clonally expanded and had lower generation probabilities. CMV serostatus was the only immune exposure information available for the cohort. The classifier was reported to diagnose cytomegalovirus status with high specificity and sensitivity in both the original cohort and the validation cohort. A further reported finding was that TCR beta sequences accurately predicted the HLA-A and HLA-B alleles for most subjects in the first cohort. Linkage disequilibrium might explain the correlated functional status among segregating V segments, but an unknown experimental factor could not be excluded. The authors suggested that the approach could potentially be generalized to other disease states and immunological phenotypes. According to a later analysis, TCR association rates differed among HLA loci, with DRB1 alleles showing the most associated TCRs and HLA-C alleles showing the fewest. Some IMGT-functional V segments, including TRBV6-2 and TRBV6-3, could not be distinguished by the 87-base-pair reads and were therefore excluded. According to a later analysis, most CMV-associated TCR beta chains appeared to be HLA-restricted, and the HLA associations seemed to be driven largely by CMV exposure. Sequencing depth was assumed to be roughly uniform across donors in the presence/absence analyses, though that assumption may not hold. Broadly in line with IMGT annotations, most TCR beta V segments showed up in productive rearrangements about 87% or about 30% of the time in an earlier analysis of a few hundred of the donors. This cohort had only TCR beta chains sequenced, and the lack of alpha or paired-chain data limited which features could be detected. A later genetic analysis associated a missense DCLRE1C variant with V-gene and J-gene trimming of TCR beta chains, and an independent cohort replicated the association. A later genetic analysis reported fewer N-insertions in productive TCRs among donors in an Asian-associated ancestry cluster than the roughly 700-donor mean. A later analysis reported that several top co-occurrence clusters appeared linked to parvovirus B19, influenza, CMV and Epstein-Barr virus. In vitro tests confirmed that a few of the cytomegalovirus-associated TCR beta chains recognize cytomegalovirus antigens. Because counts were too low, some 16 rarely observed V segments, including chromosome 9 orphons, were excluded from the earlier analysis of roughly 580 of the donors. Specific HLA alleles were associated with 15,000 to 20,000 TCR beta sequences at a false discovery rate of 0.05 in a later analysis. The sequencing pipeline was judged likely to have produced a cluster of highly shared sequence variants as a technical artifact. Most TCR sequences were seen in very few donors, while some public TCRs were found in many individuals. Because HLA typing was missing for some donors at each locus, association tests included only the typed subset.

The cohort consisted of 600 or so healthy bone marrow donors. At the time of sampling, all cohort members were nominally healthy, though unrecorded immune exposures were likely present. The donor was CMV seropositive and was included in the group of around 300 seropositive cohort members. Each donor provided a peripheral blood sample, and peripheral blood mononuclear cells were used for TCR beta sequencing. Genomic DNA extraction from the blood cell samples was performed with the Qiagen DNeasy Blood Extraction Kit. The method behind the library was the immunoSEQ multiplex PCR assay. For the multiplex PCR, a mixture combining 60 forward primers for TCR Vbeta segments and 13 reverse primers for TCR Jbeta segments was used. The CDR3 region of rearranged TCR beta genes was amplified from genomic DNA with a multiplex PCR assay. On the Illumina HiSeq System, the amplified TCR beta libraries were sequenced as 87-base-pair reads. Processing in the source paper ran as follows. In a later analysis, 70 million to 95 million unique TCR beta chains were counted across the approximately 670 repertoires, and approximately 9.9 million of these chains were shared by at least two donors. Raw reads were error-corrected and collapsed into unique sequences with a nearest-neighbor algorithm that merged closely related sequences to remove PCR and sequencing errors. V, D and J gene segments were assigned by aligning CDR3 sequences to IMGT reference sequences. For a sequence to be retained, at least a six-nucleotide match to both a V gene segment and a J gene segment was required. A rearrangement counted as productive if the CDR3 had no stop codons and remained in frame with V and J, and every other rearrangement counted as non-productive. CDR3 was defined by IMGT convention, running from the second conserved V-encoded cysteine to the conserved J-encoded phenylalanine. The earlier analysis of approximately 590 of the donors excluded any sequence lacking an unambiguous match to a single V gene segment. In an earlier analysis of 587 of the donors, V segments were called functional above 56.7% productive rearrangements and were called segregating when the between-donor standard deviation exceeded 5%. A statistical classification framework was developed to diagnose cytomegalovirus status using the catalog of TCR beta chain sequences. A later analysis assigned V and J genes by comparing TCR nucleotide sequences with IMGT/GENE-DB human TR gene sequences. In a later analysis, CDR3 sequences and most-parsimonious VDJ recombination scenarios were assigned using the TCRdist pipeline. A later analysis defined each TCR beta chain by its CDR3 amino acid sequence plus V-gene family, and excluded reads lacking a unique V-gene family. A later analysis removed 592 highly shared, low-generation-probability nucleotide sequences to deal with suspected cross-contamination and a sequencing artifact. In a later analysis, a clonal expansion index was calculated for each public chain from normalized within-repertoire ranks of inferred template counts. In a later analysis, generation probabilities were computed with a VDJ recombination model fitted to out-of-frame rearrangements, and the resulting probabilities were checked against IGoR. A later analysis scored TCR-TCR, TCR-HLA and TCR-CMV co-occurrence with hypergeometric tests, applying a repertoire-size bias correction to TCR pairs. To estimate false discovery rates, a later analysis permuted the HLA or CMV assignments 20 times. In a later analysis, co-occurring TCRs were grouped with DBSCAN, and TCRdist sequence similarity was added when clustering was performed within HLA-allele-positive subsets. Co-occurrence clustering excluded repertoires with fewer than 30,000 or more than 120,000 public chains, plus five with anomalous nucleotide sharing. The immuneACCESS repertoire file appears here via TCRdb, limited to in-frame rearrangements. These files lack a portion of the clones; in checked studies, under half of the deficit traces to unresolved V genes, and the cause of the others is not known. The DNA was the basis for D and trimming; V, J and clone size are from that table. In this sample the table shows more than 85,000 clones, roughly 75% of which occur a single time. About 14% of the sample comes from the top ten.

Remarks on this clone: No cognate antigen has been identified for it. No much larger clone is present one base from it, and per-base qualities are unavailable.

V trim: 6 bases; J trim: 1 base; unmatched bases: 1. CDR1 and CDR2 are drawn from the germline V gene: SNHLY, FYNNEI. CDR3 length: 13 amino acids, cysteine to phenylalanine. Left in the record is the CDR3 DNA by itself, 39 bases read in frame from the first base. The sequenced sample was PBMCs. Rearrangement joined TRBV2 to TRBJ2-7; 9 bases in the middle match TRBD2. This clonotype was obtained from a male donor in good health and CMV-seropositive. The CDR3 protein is CASRTSGSYEQYF. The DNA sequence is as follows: TGTGCCAGCAGAACTAGCGGGTCCTACGAGCAGTACTTC.